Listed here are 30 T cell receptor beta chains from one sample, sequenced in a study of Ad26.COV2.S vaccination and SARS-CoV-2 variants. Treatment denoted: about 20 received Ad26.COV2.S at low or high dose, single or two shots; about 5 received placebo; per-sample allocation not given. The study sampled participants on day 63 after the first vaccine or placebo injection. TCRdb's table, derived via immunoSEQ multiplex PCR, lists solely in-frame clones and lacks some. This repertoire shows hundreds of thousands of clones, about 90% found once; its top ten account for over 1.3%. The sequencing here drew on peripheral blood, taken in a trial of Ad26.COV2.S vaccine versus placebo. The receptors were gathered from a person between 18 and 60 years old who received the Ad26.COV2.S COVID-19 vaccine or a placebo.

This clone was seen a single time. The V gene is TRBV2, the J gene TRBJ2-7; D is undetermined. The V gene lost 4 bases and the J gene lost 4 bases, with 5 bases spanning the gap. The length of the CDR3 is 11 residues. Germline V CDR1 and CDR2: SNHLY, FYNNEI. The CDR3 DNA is TGTGCCAGCAGTGCCGTATACGAGCAGTACTTC. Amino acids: CASSAVYEQYF.

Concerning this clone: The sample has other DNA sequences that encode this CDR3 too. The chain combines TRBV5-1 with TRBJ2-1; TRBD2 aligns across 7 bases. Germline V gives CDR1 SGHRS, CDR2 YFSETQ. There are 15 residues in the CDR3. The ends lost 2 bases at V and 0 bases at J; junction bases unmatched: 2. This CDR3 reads CASSFGGSSYNEQFF. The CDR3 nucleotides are TGCGCCAGCAGCTTCGGGGGGAGCTCCTACAATGAGCAGTTCTTC.

CDR3 loop: CASSPPPDSFYTEAFF. The CDR3 DNA sequence: TGTGCCAGCTCACCACCTCCGGACAGCTTTTACACTGAAGCTTTCTTT. This chain links TRBV18 with TRBJ1-1; TRBD1 is a possible D gene (6 bases). Germline lookup yields CDR1 KGHSH and CDR2 LQKENI. The CDR3 spans 16 residues. V lost 0 bases to trimming and J lost 3 bases, with 14 bases between them.

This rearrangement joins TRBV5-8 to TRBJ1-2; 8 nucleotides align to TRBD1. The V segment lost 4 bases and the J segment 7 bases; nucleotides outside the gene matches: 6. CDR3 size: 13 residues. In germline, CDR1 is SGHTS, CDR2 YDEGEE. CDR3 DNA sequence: TGTGCCAGCAGCCCCGGACAGGGTCGTGGCTACACCTTC. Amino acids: CASSPGQGRGYTF.

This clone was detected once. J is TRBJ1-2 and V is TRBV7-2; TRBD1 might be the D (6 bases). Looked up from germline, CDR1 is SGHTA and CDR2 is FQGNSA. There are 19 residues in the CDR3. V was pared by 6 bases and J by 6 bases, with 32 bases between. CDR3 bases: TGTGCCAGCAGTCCTCCCCGGGGGCGTCGATCCGTGGTTAAGGATGGCTACACCTTC. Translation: CASSPPRGRRSVVKDGYTF.

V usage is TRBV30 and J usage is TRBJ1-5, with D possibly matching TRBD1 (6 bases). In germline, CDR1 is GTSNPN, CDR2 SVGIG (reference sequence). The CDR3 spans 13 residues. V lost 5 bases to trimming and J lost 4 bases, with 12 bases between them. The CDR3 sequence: CAWRQQGNQPQHF. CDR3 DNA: TGTGCCTGGCGTCAACAGGGAAATCAGCCCCAGCATTTT.

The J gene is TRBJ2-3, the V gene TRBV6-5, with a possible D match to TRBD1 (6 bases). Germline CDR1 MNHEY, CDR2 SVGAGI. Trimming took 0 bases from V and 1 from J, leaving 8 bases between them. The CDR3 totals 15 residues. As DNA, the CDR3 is TGTGCCAGCAGTTACTCCCCAGGGGGCACAGATACGCAGTATTTT. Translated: CASSYSPGGTDTQYF.

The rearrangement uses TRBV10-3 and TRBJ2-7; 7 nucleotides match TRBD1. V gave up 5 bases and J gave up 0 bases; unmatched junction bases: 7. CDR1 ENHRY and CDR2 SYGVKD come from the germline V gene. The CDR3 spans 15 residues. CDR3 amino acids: CAISIDRANSYEQYF. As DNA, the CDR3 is TGTGCCATCAGTATAGACAGGGCCAACTCCTACGAGCAGTACTTC.

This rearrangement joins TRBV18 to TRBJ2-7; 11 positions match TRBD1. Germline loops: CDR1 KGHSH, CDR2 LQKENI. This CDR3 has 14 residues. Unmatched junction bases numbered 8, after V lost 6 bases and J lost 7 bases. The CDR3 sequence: CASSLGQGDREQYF. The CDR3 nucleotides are TGTGCCAGCTCCTTGGGACAGGGGGATCGGGAGCAGTACTTC. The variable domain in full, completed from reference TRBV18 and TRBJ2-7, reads NAGVMQNPRHLVRRRGQEARLRCSPMKGHSHVYWYRQLPEEGLKFMVYLQKENIIDESGMPKERFSAEFPKEGPSILRIQQVVRGDSAAYFCASSLGQGDREQYFGPGTRLTVT.

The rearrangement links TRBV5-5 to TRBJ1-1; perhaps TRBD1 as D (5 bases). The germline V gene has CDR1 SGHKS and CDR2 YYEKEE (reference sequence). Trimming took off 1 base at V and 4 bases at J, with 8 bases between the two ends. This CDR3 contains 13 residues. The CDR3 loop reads CASSLTGPTEAFF. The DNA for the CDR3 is TGTGCCAGCAGCTTGACAGGACCCACTGAAGCTTTCTTT.

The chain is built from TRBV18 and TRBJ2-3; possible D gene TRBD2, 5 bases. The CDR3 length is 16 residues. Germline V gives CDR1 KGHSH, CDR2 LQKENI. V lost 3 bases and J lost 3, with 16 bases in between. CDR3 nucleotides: TGTGCCAGCTCACCTATGAGAACGGGGATAACAGATACGCAGTATTTT. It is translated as CASSPMRTGITDTQYF.

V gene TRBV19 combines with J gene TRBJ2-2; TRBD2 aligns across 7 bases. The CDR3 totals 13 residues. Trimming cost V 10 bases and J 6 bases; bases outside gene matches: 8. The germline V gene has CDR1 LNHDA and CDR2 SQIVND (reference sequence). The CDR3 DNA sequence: TGTGCCACCACGGGGGGTTGGGCCGGGGAGCTGTTTTTT. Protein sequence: CATTGGWAGELFF.

CDR3: CATSRRTPATNEKLFF. The CDR3 region has the DNA TGTGCCACCAGCAGGCGGACACCCGCAACTAATGAAAAACTGTTTTTT. The genes are TRBV15 and TRBJ1-4; a weak D match, TRBD1 (5 bases). Germline CDR1 LNHNV, CDR2 YYDKDF (reference sequence). The V end was cut by 3 bases, the J end by 0 bases, with 11 bases between. The CDR3 has 16 amino acids.

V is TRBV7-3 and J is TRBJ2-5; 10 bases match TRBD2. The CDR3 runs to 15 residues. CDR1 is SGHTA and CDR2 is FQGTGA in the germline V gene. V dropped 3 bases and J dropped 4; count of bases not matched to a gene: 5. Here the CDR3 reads CASSFLAGAGETQYF. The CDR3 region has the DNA TGTGCCAGCAGCTTCCTAGCGGGGGCGGGAGAGACCCAGTACTTC.

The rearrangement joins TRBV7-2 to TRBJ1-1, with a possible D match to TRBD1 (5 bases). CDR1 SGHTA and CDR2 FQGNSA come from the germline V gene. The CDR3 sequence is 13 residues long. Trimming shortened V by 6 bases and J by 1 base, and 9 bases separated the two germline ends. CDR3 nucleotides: TGTGCCAGCAGAGCAGGGACGAACACTGAAGCTTTCTTT. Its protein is CASRAGTNTEAFF.

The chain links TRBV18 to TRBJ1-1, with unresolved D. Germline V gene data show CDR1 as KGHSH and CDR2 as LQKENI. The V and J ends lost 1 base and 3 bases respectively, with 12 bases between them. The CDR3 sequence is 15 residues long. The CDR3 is CASSPLRAGDTEAFF. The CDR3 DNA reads TGTGCCAGCTCACCACTGCGGGCTGGCGACACTGAAGCTTTCTTT.

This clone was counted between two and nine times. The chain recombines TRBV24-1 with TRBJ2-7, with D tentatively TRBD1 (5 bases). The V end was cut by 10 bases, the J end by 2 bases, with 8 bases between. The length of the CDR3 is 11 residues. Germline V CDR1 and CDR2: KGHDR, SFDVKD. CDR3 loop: CATSGPYEQYF. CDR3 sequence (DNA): TGTGCCACTTCAGGGCCCTACGAGCAGTACTTC.

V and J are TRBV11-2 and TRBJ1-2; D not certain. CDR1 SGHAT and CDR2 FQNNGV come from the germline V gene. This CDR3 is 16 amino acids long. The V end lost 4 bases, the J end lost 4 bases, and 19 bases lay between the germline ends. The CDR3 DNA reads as TGTGCCAGCAGCTCGATCTGGGCGGTCTCTACCTATGGCTACACCTTC. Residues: CASSSIWAVSTYGYTF.

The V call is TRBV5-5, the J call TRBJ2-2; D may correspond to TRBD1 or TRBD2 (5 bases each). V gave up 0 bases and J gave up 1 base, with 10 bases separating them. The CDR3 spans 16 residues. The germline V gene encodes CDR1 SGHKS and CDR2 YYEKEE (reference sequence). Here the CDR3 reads CASSLVRDGNTGELFF. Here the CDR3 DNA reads TGTGCCAGCAGCTTGGTCCGGGACGGGAACACCGGGGAGCTGTTTTTT.

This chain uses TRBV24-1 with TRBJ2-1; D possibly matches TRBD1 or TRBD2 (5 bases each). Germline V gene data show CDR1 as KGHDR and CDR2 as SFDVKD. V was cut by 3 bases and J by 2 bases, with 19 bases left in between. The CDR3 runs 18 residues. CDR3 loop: CATSDTPGRVVAYNEQFF. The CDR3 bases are TGTGCCACCAGTGATACACCGGGGCGGGTTGTCGCCTACAATGAGCAGTTCTTC.

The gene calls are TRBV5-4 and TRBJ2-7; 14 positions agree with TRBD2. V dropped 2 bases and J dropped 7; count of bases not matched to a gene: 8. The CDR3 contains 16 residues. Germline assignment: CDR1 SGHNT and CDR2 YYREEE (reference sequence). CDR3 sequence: CASSLRGTSGSWEQYF. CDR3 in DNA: TGTGCCAGCAGCTTAAGGGGGACTAGCGGGAGTTGGGAGCAGTACTTC.

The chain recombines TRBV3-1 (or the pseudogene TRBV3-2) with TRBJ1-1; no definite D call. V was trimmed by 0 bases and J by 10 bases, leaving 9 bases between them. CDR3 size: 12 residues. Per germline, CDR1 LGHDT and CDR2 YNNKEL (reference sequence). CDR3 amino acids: CASSQEDRPAFF. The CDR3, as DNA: TGTGCCAGCAGCCAAGAGGATCGGCCAGCTTTCTTT.

The CDR3 bases are TGTGCCATCAGTGAGGGGTATCAGCCCCAGCATTTT. Translated, it gives CAISEGYQPQHF. V and J are TRBV10-3 and TRBJ1-5; the D is unclear. This CDR3 has 12 residues. V was pared by 2 bases and J by 5 bases, with 4 bases between. CDR1 and CDR2 from the germline V gene are ENHRY and SYGVKD.

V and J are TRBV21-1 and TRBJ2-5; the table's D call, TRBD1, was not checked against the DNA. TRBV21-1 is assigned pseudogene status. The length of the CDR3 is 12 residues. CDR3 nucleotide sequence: TGTGCCAGCGCCGGGACACAAGAGACCCAGTACTTC. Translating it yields CASAGTQETQYF.

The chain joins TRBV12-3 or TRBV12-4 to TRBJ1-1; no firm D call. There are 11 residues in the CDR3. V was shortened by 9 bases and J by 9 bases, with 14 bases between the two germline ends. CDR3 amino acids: CASRGPRQAFF. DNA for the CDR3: TGTGCCAGTCGTGGACCGCGACAAGCTTTCTTT.

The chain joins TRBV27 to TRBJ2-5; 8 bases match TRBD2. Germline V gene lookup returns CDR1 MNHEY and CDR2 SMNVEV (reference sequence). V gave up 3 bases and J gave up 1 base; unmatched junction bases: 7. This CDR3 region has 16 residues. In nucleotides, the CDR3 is TGTGCCAGCAGTTTCTCTAGCGGGCTGGGCCAAGAGACCCAGTACTTC. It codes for CASSFSSGLGQETQYF.

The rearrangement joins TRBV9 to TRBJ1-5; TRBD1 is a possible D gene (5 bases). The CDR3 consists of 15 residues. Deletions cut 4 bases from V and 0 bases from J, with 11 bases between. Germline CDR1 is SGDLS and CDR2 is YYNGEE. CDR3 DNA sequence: TGTGCCAGCAGCAGGACACCGTATAGCAATCAGCCCCAGCATTTT. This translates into CASSRTPYSNQPQHF.

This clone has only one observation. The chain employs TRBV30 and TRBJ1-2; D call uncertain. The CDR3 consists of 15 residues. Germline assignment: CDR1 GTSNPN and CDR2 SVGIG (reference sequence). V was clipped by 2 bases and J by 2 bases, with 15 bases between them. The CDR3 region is CAWSRWTAENYGYTF. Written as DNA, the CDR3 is TGTGCCTGGAGTCGTTGGACGGCGGAAAACTATGGCTACACCTTC.

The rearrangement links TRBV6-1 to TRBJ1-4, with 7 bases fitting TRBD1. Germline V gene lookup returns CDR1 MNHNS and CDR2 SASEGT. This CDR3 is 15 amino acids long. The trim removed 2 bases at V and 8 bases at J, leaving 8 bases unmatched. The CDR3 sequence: CASSELQGMTEKLFF. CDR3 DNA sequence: TGTGCCAGCAGTGAACTACAGGGGATGACCGAAAAACTGTTTTTT.

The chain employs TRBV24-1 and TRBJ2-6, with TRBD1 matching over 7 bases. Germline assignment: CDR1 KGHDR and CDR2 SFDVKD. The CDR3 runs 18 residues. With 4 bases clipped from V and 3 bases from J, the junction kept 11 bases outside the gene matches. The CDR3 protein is CATSEPKTGYSGANVLTF. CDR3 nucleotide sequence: TGTGCCACCAGTGAACCCAAGACAGGGTACAGTGGGGCCAACGTCCTGACTTTC.